Following are 4 T cell receptor beta chains from one sample sequenced in a study of a mutant IDH1 vaccine in newly diagnosed glioma. Their target antigens are unknown. Noted time point: week 35, safety follow-up. The investigators gave 300 ug of mutant IDH1 20-mer peptide in each vaccine dose, together with topical imiquimod. Assay: immunoSEQ multiplex PCR; the TCRdb copy retains only in-frame clones and omits some. The table has some 54,000 clones, under 90% seen once. The starting material was PBMCs, obtained from a glioma patient whose treatment included an IDH1 peptide vaccine. These receptors all come from a woman in her late teens or twenties with glioma.

In its sample, this clone was seen once. The chain is built from TRBV19 and TRBJ2-2, with D possibly being TRBD2 (6 bases). Germline assignment: CDR1 LNHDA and CDR2 SQIVND (reference sequence). This CDR3 comprises 14 residues. V shed 4 bases and J shed 2 bases, with 8 bases lying between them. CDR3 sequence reads: CASSRDFNTGELFF. CDR3 in DNA: TGTGCCAGTAGTAGGGACTTTAACACCGGGGAGCTGTTTTTT.

This chain uses TRBV2 with TRBJ1-5; D is undetermined. Trimming shortened V by 7 bases and J by 0 bases, and 10 bases separated the two germline ends. Germline V gene sequence: CDR1 SNHLY, CDR2 FYNNEI. This CDR3 is built from 14 residues. The DNA of the CDR3 is TGTGCCAGCAAGAGGACCTATAGCAATCAGCCCCAGCATTTT. Its translation: CASKRTYSNQPQHF.

The rearrangement joins TRBV9 to TRBJ1-6; 7 bases fit TRBD1. Germline V CDR1 and CDR2: SGDLS, YYNGEE. There are 15 residues in the CDR3. V was clipped by 4 bases and J by 7 bases; unmatched bases: 8. Here the CDR3 DNA reads TGTGCCAGCAGCACCTGGGACAGTAAGAATTCACCCCTCCACTTT. It is translated as CASSTWDSKNSPLHF.

V gene TRBV5-4 combines with J gene TRBJ1-2; no firm D call. Deletions cut 0 bases from V and 5 bases from J, with 2 bases between. CDR1 is SGHNT, CDR2 YYREEE, per germline (reference sequence). The CDR3 loop spans 11 amino acids. This CDR3 reads CASSLEYGYTF. The CDR3 bases are TGTGCCAGCAGCTTGGAGTATGGCTACACCTTC.